This T cell receptor beta chain comes out of a study of cytomegalovirus exposure and HLA in healthy donors. General study results and limits: A later analysis reported that several of the most significant clusters appeared to be linked to common viral pathogens, among them Epstein-Barr virus.

Trimming removed 4 bases from V and 0 bases from J, with 21 bases in between. This CDR3 spans 17 amino acids. Germline CDR1 reads SQVTM; CDR2 reads ANQGSEA. Turning to this clone: Its specificity is not known.

Amplification used 60 Vbeta primers and 13 Jbeta primers. Sequenced by immunoSEQ multiplex PCR; TCRdb stores in-frame clones only, minus some. The sample lists 150,000 to 200,000 clones; under 80% were seen once. V gene TRBV29-1 combines with J gene TRBJ1-1, with TRBD1 as a possible D gene (5 bases). The receptor was derived from a human donor in good health. Material: PBMCs. In nucleotides, the CDR3 is TGCAGCGTTGTGGAGGCAGGGACTATCTTTATGAACACTGAAGCTTTCTTT. As protein: CSVVEAGTIFMNTEAFF.